Sequencing of this T cell receptor (beta chain) was carried out in a study of blood T cell repertoires in COVID-19. Across the whole study: Some COVID-19 samples were acute and others convalescent; all came from the United States, Italy and Spain. The cDNA or gDNA used as material had been derived from T cells, B-cell-depleted T cells, or PBMCs.

Per the original data handling: Scientists estimated how many nucleated cells there were by amplifying reference gene primers. Using immunoSEQ multiplex PCR, the repertoire was profiled, and TCRdb retains in-frame clones only, with some absent. Clone size and V and J calls were adopted from that table, with D and trimming inferred from the DNA. This table has 40,000 to 45,000 clones, roughly nine tenths appearing once. The sequence was obtained from a human donor in a cohort sampled during active COVID-19. Sample: peripheral blood.

CDR3 region: CASGLQTGEQFF. In nucleotides, the CDR3 is TGTGCTAGTGGTTTACAGACAGGCGAGCAGTTCTTC. This chain uses TRBV12-5 with TRBJ2-1; weak D call: TRBD1 (6 bases). CDR3 length equals 12 residues. Trimming pared 3 bases from V and 10 bases from J, leaving 10 bases between. CDR1 and CDR2 (germline): LGHNT, FRNRAP.